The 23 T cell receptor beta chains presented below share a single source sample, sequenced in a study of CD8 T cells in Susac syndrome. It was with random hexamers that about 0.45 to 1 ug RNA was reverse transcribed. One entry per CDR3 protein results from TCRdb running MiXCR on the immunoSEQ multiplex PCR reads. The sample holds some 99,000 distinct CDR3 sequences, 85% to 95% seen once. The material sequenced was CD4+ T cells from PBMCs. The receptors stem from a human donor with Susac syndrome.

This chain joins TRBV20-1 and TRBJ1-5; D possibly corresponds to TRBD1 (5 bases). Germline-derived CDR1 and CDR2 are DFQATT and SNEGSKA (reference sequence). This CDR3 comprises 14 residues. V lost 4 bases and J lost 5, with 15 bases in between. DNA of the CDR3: TGCAGTGCTAATTCGGCCAGGGCCCATCAGCCCCAGCATTTT. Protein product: CSANSARAHQPQHF.

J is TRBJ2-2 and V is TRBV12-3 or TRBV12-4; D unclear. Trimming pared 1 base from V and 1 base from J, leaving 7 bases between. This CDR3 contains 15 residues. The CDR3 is CASSLGTVNTGELFF. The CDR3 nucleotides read TGTGCCAGCAGTTTAGGGACGGTGAACACCGGGGAGCTGTTTTTT.

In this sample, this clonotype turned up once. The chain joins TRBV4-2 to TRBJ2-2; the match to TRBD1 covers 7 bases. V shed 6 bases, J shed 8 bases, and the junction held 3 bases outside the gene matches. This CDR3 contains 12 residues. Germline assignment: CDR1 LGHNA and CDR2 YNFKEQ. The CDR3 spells CASRAGGGELFF. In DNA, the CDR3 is TGTGCCAGCAGGGCAGGGGGAGGGGAGCTGTTTTTT.

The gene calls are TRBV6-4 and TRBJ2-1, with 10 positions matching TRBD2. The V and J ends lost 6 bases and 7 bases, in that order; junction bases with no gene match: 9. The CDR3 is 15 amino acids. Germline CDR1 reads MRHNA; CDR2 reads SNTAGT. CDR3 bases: TGTGCCAGCAGGGCCTCAGCGGGGGGGCCGAATGAGCAGTTCTTC. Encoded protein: CASRASAGGPNEQFF.

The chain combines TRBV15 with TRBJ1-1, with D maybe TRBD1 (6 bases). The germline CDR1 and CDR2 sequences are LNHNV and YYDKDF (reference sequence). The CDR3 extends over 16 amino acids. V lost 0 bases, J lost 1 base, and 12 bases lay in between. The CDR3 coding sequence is TGTGCCACCAGCAGAGAAGCTTGGACAGCGAACACTGAAGCTTTCTTT. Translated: CATSREAWTANTEAFF.

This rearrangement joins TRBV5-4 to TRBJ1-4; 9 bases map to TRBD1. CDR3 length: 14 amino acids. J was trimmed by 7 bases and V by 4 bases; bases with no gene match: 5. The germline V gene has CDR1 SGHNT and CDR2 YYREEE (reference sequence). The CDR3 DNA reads TGTGCCAGCAGCAGACAGGGGGTCGCTGAAAAACTGTTTTTT. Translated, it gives CASSRQGVAEKLFF.

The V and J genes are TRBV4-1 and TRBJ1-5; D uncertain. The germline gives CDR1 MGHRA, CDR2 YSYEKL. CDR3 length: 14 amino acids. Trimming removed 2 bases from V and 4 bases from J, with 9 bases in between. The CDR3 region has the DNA TGCGCCAGCAGCCAACGGCAGACTAATCAGCCCCAGCATTTT. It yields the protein CASSQRQTNQPQHF.

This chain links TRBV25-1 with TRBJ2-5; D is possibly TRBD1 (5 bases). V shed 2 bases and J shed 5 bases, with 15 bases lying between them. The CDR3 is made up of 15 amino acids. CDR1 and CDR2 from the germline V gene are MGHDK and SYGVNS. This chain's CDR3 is CASSEGARAIETQYF. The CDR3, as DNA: TGTGCCAGCAGTGAAGGGGCCAGGGCGATCGAGACCCAGTACTTC.

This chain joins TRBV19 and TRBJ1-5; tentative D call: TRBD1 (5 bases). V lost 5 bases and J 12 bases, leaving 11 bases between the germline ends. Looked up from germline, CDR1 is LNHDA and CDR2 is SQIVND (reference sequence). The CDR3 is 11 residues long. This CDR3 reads CASSSQTDQHF. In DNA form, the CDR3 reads TGTGCCAGTAGTTCCCAGACAGACCAGCATTTT.

The DNA for the CDR3 is TGTGCCAGCAGGGGAGGGGACGGGAATGAGCAGTTCTTC. This sequence encodes CASRGGDGNEQFF. The V gene is TRBV6-6, the J gene TRBJ2-1; 7 bases fit TRBD2. Germline-derived CDR1 and CDR2 are MNHNY and SVGAGI (reference sequence). Germline trimming cut 6 bases from V and 7 bases from J; bases unmatched to any gene: 6. The CDR3 covers 13 residues.

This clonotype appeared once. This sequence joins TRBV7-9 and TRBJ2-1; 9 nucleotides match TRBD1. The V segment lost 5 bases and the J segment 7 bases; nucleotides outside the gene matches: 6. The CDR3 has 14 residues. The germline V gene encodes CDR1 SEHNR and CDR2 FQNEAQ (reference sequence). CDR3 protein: CASSAVGQGNEQFF. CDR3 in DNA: TGTGCCAGCAGCGCGGTCGGACAGGGGAATGAGCAGTTCTTC. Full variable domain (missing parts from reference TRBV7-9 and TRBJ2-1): DTGVSQNPRHKITKRGQNVTFRCDPISEHNRLYWYRQTLGQGPEFLTYFQNEAQLEKSRLLSDRFSAERPKGSFSTLEIQRTEQGDSAMYLCASSAVGQGNEQFFGPGTRLTVL.

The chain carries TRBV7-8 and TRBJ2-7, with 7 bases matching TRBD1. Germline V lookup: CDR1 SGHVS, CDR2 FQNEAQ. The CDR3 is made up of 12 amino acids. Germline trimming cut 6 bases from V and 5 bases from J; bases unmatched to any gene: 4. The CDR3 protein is CASRLDRDEQYF. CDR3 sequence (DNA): TGTGCCAGCAGACTCGACAGGGACGAGCAGTACTTC.

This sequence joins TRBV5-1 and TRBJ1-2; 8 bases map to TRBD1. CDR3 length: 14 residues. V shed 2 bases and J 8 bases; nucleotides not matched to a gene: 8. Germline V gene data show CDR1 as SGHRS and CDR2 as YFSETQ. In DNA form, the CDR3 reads TGCGCCAGCAGCTTCGGACAGGGAGTGGGCGGCTACACCTTC. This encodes CASSFGQGVGGYTF.

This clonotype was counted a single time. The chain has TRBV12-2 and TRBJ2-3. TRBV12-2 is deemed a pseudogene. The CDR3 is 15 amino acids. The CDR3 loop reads CASRLQFYITDTQYF. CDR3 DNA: TGTGCAAGTCGCCTACAGTTCTATATCACAGATACGCAGTATTTT.

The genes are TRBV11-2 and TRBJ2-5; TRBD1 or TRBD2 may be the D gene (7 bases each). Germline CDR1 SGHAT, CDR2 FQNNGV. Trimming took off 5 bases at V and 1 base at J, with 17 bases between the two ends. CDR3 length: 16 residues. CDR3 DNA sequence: TGTGCCAGCAGCCAGGGGGGGACACCGATCCAAGAGACCCAGTACTTC. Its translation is CASSQGGTPIQETQYF.

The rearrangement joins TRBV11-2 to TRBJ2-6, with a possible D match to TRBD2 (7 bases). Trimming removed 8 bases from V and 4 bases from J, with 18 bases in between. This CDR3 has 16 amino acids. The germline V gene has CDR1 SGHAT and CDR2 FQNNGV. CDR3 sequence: CASSGEGGSGANVLTF. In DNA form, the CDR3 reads TGTGCCAGCTCCGGGGAGGGGGGCTCAGGGGCCAACGTCCTGACTTTC.

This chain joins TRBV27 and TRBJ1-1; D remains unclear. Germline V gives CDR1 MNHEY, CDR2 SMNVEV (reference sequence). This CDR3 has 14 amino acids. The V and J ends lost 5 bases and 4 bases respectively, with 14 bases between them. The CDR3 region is CASSLTPWGTEAFF. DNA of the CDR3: TGTGCCAGCAGTCTGACTCCTTGGGGCACTGAAGCTTTCTTT.

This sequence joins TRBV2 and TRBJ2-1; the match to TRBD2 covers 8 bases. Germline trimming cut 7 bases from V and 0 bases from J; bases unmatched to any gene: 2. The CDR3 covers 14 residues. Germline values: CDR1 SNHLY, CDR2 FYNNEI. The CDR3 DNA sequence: TGTGCCAGCAAAGCGGGGGACTCCTACAATGAGCAGTTCTTC. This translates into CASKAGDSYNEQFF.

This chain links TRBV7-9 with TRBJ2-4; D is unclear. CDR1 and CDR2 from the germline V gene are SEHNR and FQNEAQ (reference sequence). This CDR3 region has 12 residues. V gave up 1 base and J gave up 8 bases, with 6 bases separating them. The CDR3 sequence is CASSLEVDIQYF. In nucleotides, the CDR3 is TGTGCCAGCAGCTTAGAGGTTGACATTCAGTACTTC.

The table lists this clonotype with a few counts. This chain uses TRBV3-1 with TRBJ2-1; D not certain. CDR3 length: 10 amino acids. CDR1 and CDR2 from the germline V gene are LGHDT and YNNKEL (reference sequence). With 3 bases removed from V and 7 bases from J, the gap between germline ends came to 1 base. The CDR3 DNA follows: TGTGCCAGCAGCCAGAATGAGCAGTTCTTC. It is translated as CASSQNEQFF.

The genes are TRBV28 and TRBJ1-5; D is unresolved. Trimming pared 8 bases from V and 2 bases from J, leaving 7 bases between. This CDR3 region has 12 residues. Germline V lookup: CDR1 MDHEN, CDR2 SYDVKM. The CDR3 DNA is TGTGCCAGCGGCGAAGGCAATCAGCCCCAGCATTTT. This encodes CASGEGNQPQHF.

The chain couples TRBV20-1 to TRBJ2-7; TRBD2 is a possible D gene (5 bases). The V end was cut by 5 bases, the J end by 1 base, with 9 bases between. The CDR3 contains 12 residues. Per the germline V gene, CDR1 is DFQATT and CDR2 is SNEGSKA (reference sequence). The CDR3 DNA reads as TGCAGTGCTCGACGGGGTTCCTACGAGCAGTACTTC. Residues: CSARRGSYEQYF.

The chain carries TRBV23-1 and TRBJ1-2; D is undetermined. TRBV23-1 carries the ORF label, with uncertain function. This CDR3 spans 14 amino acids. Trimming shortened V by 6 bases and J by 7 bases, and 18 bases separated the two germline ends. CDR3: CASSTRTGSSGYTF. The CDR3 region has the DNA TGCGCCAGCAGCACCCGGACGGGGAGTAGTGGCTACACCTTC.